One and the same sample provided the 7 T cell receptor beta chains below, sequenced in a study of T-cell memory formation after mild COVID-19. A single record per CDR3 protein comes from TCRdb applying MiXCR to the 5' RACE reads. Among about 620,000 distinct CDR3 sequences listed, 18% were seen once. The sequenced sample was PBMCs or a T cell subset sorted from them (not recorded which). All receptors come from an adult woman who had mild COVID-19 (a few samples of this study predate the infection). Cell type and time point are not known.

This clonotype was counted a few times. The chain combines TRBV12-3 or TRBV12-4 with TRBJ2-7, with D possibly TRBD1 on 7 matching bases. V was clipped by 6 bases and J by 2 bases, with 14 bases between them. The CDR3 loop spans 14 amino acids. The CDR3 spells CASSRGTDTYEQYF. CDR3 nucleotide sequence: TGTGCCAGCAGCCGCGGGACAGATACCTACGAGCAGTACTTC.

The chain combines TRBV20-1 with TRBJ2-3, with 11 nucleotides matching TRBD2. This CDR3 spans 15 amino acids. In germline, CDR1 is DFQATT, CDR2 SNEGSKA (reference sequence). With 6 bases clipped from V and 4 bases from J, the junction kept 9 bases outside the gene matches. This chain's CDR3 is CSALSGTSGADTQYF. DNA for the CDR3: TGCAGTGCCCTCTCCGGGACTAGCGGTGCAGATACGCAGTATTTT.

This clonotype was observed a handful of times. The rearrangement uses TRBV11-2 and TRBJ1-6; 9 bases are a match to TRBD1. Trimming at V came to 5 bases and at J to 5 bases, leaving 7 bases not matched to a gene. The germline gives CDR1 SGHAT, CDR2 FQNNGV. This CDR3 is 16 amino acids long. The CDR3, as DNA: TGTGCCAGCAGCCCTAGGGGACAGGGAGATAATTCACCCCTCCACTTT. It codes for CASSPRGQGDNSPLHF.

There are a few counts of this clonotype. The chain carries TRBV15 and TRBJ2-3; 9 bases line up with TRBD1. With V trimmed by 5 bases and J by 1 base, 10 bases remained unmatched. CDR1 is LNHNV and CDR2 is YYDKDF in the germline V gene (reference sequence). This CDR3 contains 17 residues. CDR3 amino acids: CATSARTGVIGTDTQYF. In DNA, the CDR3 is TGTGCCACCAGCGCCCGGACAGGGGTAATCGGCACAGATACGCAGTATTTT.

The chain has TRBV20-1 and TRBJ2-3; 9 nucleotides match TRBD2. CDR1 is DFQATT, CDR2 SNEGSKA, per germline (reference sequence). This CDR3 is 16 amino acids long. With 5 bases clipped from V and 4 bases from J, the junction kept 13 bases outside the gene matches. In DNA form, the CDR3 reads TGCAGTGCTCGCCCAACGGGCGGGAGGGCCCCAGATACGCAGTATTTT. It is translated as CSARPTGGRAPDTQYF.

CDR3 sequence: CASSRGPTQETQYF. The CDR3 region has the DNA TGCGCCAGCAGCCGGGGACCCACCCAAGAGACCCAGTACTTC. This chain connects TRBV5-1 to TRBJ2-5; either TRBD1 or TRBD2 may fit D (5 bases each). The CDR3 contains 14 residues. With 4 bases removed from V and 1 base from J, the gap between germline ends came to 11 bases. The germline V gene encodes CDR1 SGHRS and CDR2 YFSETQ. The full variable domain, rest sourced from reference TRBV5-1 and TRBJ2-5, is KAGVTQTPRYLIKTRGQQVTLSCSPISGHRSVSWYQQTPGQGLQFLFEYFSETQRNKGNFPGRFSGRQFSNSRSEMNVSTLELGDSALYLCASSRGPTQETQYFGPGTRLLVL.

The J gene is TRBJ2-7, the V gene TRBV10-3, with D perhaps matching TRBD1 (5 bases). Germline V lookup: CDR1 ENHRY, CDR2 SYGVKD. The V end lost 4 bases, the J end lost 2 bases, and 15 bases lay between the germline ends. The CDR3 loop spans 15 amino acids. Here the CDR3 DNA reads TGTGCCATCAGTGGACAGTGGCCGGCTCCCTACGAGCAGTACTTC. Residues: CAISGQWPAPYEQYF.